This TCR beta chain was found in a study of control samples from healthy donors and cancer patients. CDR3 length: 16 residues. Per germline, CDR1 MDHEN and CDR2 SYDVKM. The ends lost 5 bases at V and 4 bases at J; junction bases unmatched: 8. Assay: immunoSEQ multiplex PCR; the TCRdb copy retains only in-frame clones and omits some. The profile shows 100,000 to 150,000 clones, 80% to 95% of them singletons. Sequenced material: blood. The chain carries TRBV28 and TRBJ2-1; 10 bases map to TRBD2. This TCR derives from a man aged 18 to 29 in good health. DNA for the CDR3: TGTGCCAGCAGTAACCTTAGCGGGGGGAAATACAATGAGCAGTTCTTC. It translates to CASSNLSGGKYNEQFF.